These T cell receptor beta chains were read from a single sample in a study of blood T cell repertoires in COVID-19. This table comes from immunoSEQ multiplex PCR, and its TCRdb copy is limited to in-frame clones, with some not included. Of nearly 40,000 clones listed, over 80% are singletons. The sequenced sample was peripheral blood. Receptor source: a woman in her 70s with acute or convalescent COVID-19. Each CDR3 is given with its conserved first and last residue. D genes are given only for firm matches. Clone size appears in some rows only: once, few, many, or a class for an expanded clone.

>TRBV5-4|NA|TRBJ2-5|TRBD1|18
TGTGCCAGCAGCTTGGGTTACTTTAGGCAGGGGGTCCAAGAGACCCAGTACTTC
CASSLGYFRQGVQETQYF
>TRBV3-1/TRBV3-2|NA|TRBJ2-1|NA|15
TGTGCCAGCAGCCAAGGGGAGGACACCTACAATGAGCAGTTCTTC
CASSQGEDTYNEQFF
>TRBV9|NA|TRBJ2-5|TRBD2|16
TGTGCCAGCAGCGTAGGAACGGGAGGGCCCCAAGAGACCCAGTACTTC
CASSVGTGGPQETQYF
>TRBV7-2|NA|TRBJ1-6|TRBD1|16
TGTGCCAGCAGCTCCCTACCGGGACAGGGAAATTCACCCCTCCACTTT
CASSSLPGQGNSPLHF
>TRBV9|NA|TRBJ2-1|TRBD2|15
TGTGCCAGCAGCGTGACTAGCGCCAGCTACAATGAGCAGTTCTTC
CASSVTSASYNEQFF
>TRBV5-4|NA|TRBJ1-6|NA|14
TGTGCCAGCAGCTTGGAACCAGGGGTGGCACCCCTCCACTTT
CASSLEPGVAPLHF
>TRBV30|NA|TRBJ2-3|TRBD2|15
TGTGCCTCCACCCCCGCTAGCGGGGGAACAGATACGCAGTATTTT
CASTPASGGTDTQYF
>TRBV18|NA|TRBJ2-5|NA|14
TGTGCCAGCTCAGATCGGGGAAACCAAGAGACCCAGTACTTC
CASSDRGNQETQYF
>TRBV13|NA|TRBJ2-1|TRBD1|16
TGTGCCAGCAGCTCCTGGGGGAAGGGGGCTTACAATGAGCAGTTCTTC
CASSSWGKGAYNEQFF
>TRBV30|once|TRBJ1-1|NA|14
TGTGCCTGGAGTGGTACTTCAGGGTTTGGGGGCGCTTTCTTT
CAWSGTSGFGGAFF
>TRBV27|NA|TRBJ1-5|TRBD1|14
TGTGCCAGCAGTTTATCAACAGGGGCTCAGCCCCAGCATTTT
CASSLSTGAQPQHF
>TRBV30|NA|TRBJ2-3|NA|14
TGTGCCTGGAGTGTCGGCGGGGGCACAGATACGCAGTATTTT
CAWSVGGGTDTQYF
>TRBV12-5|NA|TRBJ1-3|NA|13
TGTGCTAGTGGTTTTCTCTCTGGAAACACCATATATTTT
CASGFLSGNTIYF
>TRBV7-3|NA|TRBJ2-3|NA|11
TGTGCCAGCAGCTCTACAGATACGCAGTATTTT
CASSSTDTQYF
>TRBV5-5|NA|TRBJ2-3|TRBD2|15
TGTGCCAGCAGCTTCGTAGCGGGATCCACAGATACGCAGTATTTT
CASSFVAGSTDTQYF
>TRBV6-1|NA|TRBJ1-5|NA|19
TGTGCCAGCAGTGGAGACAGCATTCACCCCATACATAGCAATCAGCCCCAGCATTTT
CASSGDSIHPIHSNQPQHF
>TRBV20-1|NA|TRBJ1-1|TRBD1|17
TGCAGTGCTAGTTTACTGGGACAGGAAATCCGGATTACTGAAGCTTTCTTT
CSASLLGQEIRITEAFF
>TRBV6-6|NA|TRBJ1-5|NA|14
TGTGCCAGCAGTCGATCCTCGGGAAGTTGGCCCCAGCATTTT
CASSRSSGSWPQHF
>TRBV6-2/TRBV6-3|once|TRBJ1-2|NA|14
TGTGCCAGCAGTCCAGAAGGACAGCGCTATGGCTACACCTTC
CASSPEGQRYGYTF
>TRBV7-2|few|TRBJ1-1|NA|15
TGTGCCAGCAGCGTTCGACCAGGGGAGAACACTGAAGCTTTCTTT
CASSVRPGENTEAFF
>TRBV2|NA|TRBJ2-4|NA|12
TGTGCCAGCAGTGAATTTTTGGCCATTCAGTACTTC
CASSEFLAIQYF
>TRBV7-8|NA|TRBJ1-6|TRBD1|13
TGTGCCAGCAGCAAAGACAGGGGTTCACCCCTCCACTTT
CASSKDRGSPLHF
>TRBV5-1|NA|TRBJ1-1|NA|15
TGCGCCAGCAGCTTGGTAGGGAGGGAAAACACTGAAGCTTTCTTT
CASSLVGRENTEAFF
>TRBV10-3|once|TRBJ2-5|TRBD1|13
TGTGCCTCTGCGACAGGGCAGCAGGAGACCCAGTACTTC
CASATGQQETQYF
>TRBV19|NA|TRBJ1-3|NA|15
TGTGCCAGTTCCCGTCCCCCAGGGGCTGGAAACACCATATATTTT
CASSRPPGAGNTIYF
>TRBV6-4|NA|TRBJ1-4|NA|13
TGTGCCAGCAGTGATTCAGAAAAGGGGGAACTGTTTTTT
CASSDSEKGELFF
>TRBV7-9|few|TRBJ1-6|TRBD1|14
TGTGCCAGCAGCTTAGAGGTAGGGGGCTCACCCCTCCACTTT
CASSLEVGGSPLHF
>TRBV3-1/TRBV3-2|NA|TRBJ2-4|TRBD1|15
TGTGCCAGCAGCCACACCGGGACAGAAAAAAACATTCAGTACTTC
CASSHTGTEKNIQYF
>TRBV10-3|NA|TRBJ1-4|NA|13
TGTGCCATCAGTGCTCACGCTGAGGAAAAACTGTTTTTT
CAISAHAEEKLFF